This T cell receptor beta chain was captured by sequencing in a study of radiotherapy plus CTLA-4 blockade in lung cancer. Study-wide context: Objective responses were observed in 15% to 20% of patients, and disease control was achieved by about 30%. Study-wide results and caveats: Tumor-origin TCR clones grew in blood after radiotherapy plus ipilimumab.

The V gene end was trimmed by 8 bases and the J gene end by 4 bases; junction bases not matched to a gene: 10. Germline V gene data show CDR1 as MDHEN and CDR2 as SYDVKM. This CDR3 has 14 residues. Patients with chemo-refractory metastatic non-small-cell lung cancer received focal radiation plus CTLA-4 blockade with ipilimumab. This clone was seen more than once but under ten times. Its antigen is unknown. The assay was immunoSEQ multiplex PCR, and TCRdb's table has in-frame clones only and misses some. The sample holds more than 95,000 clones, about 77% seen once. The TCR originated in a human donor with non-small cell lung cancer who had a partial response to radiotherapy plus ipilimumab. The specimen comprised peripheral blood, sampled from a patient treated with radiotherapy plus ipilimumab. The genes are TRBV28 and TRBJ1-2, with 7 nucleotides matching TRBD1. This CDR3 reads CASGTIGTAYGYTF. The CDR3 coding sequence is TGTGCCAGCGGTACCATCGGGACAGCCTATGGCTACACCTTC.